A single sample gave rise to the 18 T cell receptor beta chains below, sequenced in a study of T cells in Graves' hyperthyroidism and ophthalmopathy (dated by TCRdb to between 2018 and 2020). The library was produced with multiplex PCR. Sequencing used an Illumina HiSeq 2000. Amplification of TCR beta CDR3 regions was carried out from RNA transcripts. For the first round of RT-PCR on the TCR CDR3, the HTBI primer set was used together with the Qiagen OneStep RT-PCR kit. TCRdb took the public reads, trimmed them with fastp at Q25, ran MiXCR for clone calling and kept in-frame beta chains. Identical CDR3 protein sequences are pooled into one entry, listed with their most common genes and DNA. Counted in this sample were some 510,000 distinct CDR3 sequences; around 45% of them appeared once. Just over 8% of the sample belongs to the ten largest clones. Sequencing was carried out using peripheral blood or thyroid tissue (not recorded which). The receptors originated from a woman between 18 and 29 years old with Graves' hyperthyroidism. Donor details come from another sample of the same person, matched by shared clones.

This sequence joins TRBV2 and TRBJ1-3; no clear D gene. The length of the CDR3 is 15 residues. V lost 3 bases, J lost 0 bases, and 9 bases lay in between. Germline V gives CDR1 SNHLY, CDR2 FYNNEI. The chain's CDR3 is CASSDSVFSGNTIYF. CDR3 sequence (DNA): TGTGCCAGCAGTGACTCAGTATTCTCTGGAAACACCATATATTTT.

The count of this clonotype is one. A much larger clone lies one base from this, so it may be a read error. The CDR3 carries no conserved terminal phenylalanine or tryptophan, so it likely arises from a read error. The J gene is TRBJ2-5, the V gene TRBV29-1; no clear D. Per germline, CDR1 SQVTM and CDR2 ANQGSEA. The germline V and J ends were trimmed by 2 bases and 1 base, with 11 bases remaining between them. The CDR3 covers 14 residues. Here the CDR3 DNA reads TGCAGCGTTGAAACTTCGGCAGGCCAAGAGACCCAGTACCTC. This codes for CSVETSAGQETQYL.

CDR3 coding DNA: TGTGCCAGCAGTAGACAGCGAAGGCATCAGCCCCAGCATTTT. Translating gives CASSRQRRHQPQHF. The chain combines TRBV2 with TRBJ1-5; weak D call: TRBD1 (5 bases). V was cut by 5 bases and J by 5 bases, with 13 bases left in between. This CDR3 is built from 14 residues. CDR1 is SNHLY, CDR2 FYNNEI, per germline. The complete variable domain, with remaining parts taken from reference TRBV2 and TRBJ1-5, reads EPEVTQTPSHQVTQMGQEVILRCVPISNHLYFYWYRQILGQKVEFLVSFYNNEISEKSEIFDDQFSVERPDGSNFTLKIRSTKLEDSAMYFCASSRQRRHQPQHFGDGTRLSIL.

This clonotype has only a few counts. The chain employs TRBV20-1 and TRBJ2-5; D perhaps matches TRBD1 (6 bases). There are 15 residues in the CDR3. V was clipped by 1 base and J by 3 bases, with 15 bases between them. Germline CDR1 reads DFQATT; CDR2 reads SNEGSKA (reference sequence). CDR3 coding DNA: TGCAGTGCTAGAGGCCGACGGGACATTAAAGAGACCCAGTACTTC. This encodes CSARGRRDIKETQYF.

The gene calls are TRBV10-2 and TRBJ2-7; tentative D call: TRBD2 (5 bases). Germline-derived CDR1 and CDR2 are WSHSY and SAAADI. The CDR3 spans 17 residues. Trimming removed 6 bases at V and 3 bases at J, with 24 bases between. The CDR3 loop reads CASSVSGGQTYGYEQYF. The CDR3 region has the DNA TGCGCCAGCAGCGTTTCCGGCGGGCAGACATACGGCTACGAGCAGTACTTC.

The gene calls are TRBV29-1 and TRBJ1-5; D call uncertain. Trimming left V 8 bases short and J 7 bases short, with 15 bases between. The germline CDR1 and CDR2 sequences are SQVTM and ANQGSEA. This CDR3 is 12 amino acids long. The CDR3 DNA is TGCAGCTTGGAGGGCGACGGACAGCCCCAGCATTTT. Amino acid sequence: CSLEGDGQPQHF. Full variable domain (missing parts from reference TRBV29-1 and TRBJ1-5): SAVISQKPSRDICQRGTSLTIQCQVDSQVTMMFWYRQQPGQSLTLIATANQGSEATYESGFVIDKFPISRPNLTFSTLTVSNMSPEDSSIYLCSLEGDGQPQHFGDGTRLSIL.

This clonotype was observed many times. DNA for the CDR3: TGTGCCAGCAGATCGGACCCCTATTCTGGGGCCAACGTCCTGACTTTC. Amino acid sequence: CASRSDPYSGANVLTF. The chain joins TRBV7-6 to TRBJ2-6; no definite D call. Germline CDR1 and CDR2: SGHVS and FNYEAQ. This CDR3 spans 16 amino acids. Deletions cut 6 bases from V and 1 base from J, with 13 bases between.

The chain carries TRBV15 and TRBJ1-2; tentatively, D is TRBD1 (6 bases). This CDR3 contains 14 residues. V lost 3 bases and J 8 bases, leaving 16 bases between the germline ends. Germline V gene sequence: CDR1 LNHNV, CDR2 YYDKDF (reference sequence). CDR3 residues: CATSSQRRGGGYTF. The CDR3 region has the DNA TGTGCCACCAGCAGCCAGCGGCGAGGGGGGGGCTACACCTTC.

This clonotype was observed a handful of times. V is TRBV10-3 and J is TRBJ2-3, with 13 bases that match TRBD2. Germline-derived CDR1 and CDR2 are ENHRY and SYGVKD. The CDR3 has 16 residues. Germline trimming cut 4 bases from V and 0 bases from J; bases unmatched to any gene: 1. CDR3 nucleotides: TGTGCCATCAGTGCGGGACTAGCGGGGAGCACAGATACGCAGTATTTT. Amino acids: CAISAGLAGSTDTQYF.

The V call is TRBV25-1, the J call TRBJ1-2; 7 bases fit TRBD1. The V gene's germline CDR1 is MGHDK and CDR2 SYGVNS. V was clipped by 4 bases and J by 8 bases; unmatched bases: 19. The CDR3 is made up of 17 amino acids. The CDR3 nucleotides read TGTGCCAGCAGTGTGGGACTGGGACAGCCACGCGCGTTGGGCTACACCTTC. As protein: CASSVGLGQPRALGYTF.

In its sample, this clonotype was seen many times. The rearrangement uses TRBV7-8 and TRBJ1-6, with unresolved D. This CDR3 has 12 residues. Germline CDR1 is SGHVS and CDR2 is FQNEAQ. V was trimmed by 5 bases and J by 11 bases, leaving 10 bases between them. CDR3 protein: CASSQSIAPLHF. CDR3 DNA sequence: TGTGCCAGCAGCCAAAGCATTGCACCCCTCCACTTT.

The V gene is TRBV20-1, the J gene TRBJ1-2; TRBD1 aligns across 8 bases. The V and J ends lost 3 bases and 1 base, in that order; junction bases with no gene match: 7. Per the germline V gene, CDR1 is DFQATT and CDR2 is SNEGSKA (reference sequence). The CDR3 consists of 15 residues. This CDR3 reads CSARLQGVLNYGYTF. CDR3 DNA sequence: TGCAGTGCTAGGTTACAGGGGGTGCTTAACTATGGCTACACCTTC.

The sample holds many counts of this clonotype. The V gene is TRBV24-1, the J gene TRBJ1-2; 7 bases match TRBD1. The CDR3 consists of 16 residues. Germline V gene lookup returns CDR1 KGHDR and CDR2 SFDVKD. The J segment lost 3 bases and the V segment lost 4 bases, leaving 10 bases of the junction unmatched. The chain's CDR3 is CATSDPKTGPDYGYTF. The CDR3 DNA reads TGTGCCACCAGTGACCCAAAGACAGGGCCCGACTATGGCTACACCTTC.

The rearrangement joins TRBV5-1 to TRBJ1-1; 7 bases match TRBD1. After removal of 2 bases from V and 5 bases from J, the junction contained 6 bases not matched to a gene. The CDR3 extends over 14 amino acids. CDR1 and CDR2 from the germline V gene are SGHRS and YFSETQ. For the CDR3, the DNA is TGCGCCAGCAGCTTCGGGACAGTGGGGACTGAAGCTTTCTTT. It is translated as CASSFGTVGTEAFF.

The J gene is TRBJ1-6, the V gene TRBV7-2, with D possibly TRBD1 on 6 matching bases. Trimming stripped 5 bases from V and 9 bases from J, with 23 bases between. The CDR3 covers 17 residues. The V gene's germline CDR1 is SGHTA and CDR2 FQGNSA. CDR3 residues: CASSQTTGYYERSPLHF. In DNA form, the CDR3 reads TGTGCCAGCAGCCAAACTACAGGGTACTACGAGCGTTCACCCCTCCACTTT.

This chain links TRBV7-6 with TRBJ2-7, with D perhaps TRBD2 (5 bases). Trimming pared 0 bases from V and 7 bases from J, leaving 13 bases between. This CDR3 is 14 amino acids long. Germline CDR1 reads SGHVS; CDR2 reads FNYEAQ. The CDR3 region has the DNA TGTGCCAGCAGCTTAGCAACTAGAGGCGATGAGCAGTACTTC. Its protein is CASSLATRGDEQYF. Using reference TRBV7-6 and TRBJ2-7 for the parts outside the CDR3, the full variable domain is GAGVSQSPRYKVTKRGQDVALRCDPISGHVSLYWYRQALGQGPEFLTYFNYEAQQDKSGLPNDRFSAERPEGSISTLTIQRTEQRDSAMYRCASSLATRGDEQYFGPGTRLTVT.

Note on this clonotype: One base away lies a much larger clone, so this may be a sequencing read error. The chain is built from TRBV11-3 and TRBJ1-1; unclear D gene. The CDR3 length is 13 residues. The germline CDR1 and CDR2 sequences are SGHNT and YENEEA. The CDR3 protein is CATSSTVYTEAFF. CDR3 DNA sequence: TGTGCCACCAGCTCAACGGTCTACACTGAAGCTTTCTTT.

The rearrangement joins TRBV20-1 to TRBJ2-7, with 9 bases fitting TRBD2. Trimming took 1 base from V and 0 from J; bases not matched to a gene: 1. Germline V gives CDR1 DFQATT, CDR2 SNEGSKA (reference sequence). CDR3 length equals 14 residues. CDR3 nucleotide sequence: TGCAGTGCTAGAGCTAGCGGGAACTCCTACGAGCAGTACTTC. This encodes CSARASGNSYEQYF.